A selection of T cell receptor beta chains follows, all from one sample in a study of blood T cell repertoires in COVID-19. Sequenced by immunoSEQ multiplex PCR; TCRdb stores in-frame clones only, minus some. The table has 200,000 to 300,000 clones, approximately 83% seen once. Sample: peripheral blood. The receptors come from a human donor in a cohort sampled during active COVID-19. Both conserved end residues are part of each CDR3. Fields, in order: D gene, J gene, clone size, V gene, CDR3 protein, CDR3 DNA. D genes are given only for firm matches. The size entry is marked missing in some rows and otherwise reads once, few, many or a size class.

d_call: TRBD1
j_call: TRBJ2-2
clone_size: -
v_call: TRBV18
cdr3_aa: CASSRQGDAGELFF
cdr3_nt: TGTGCCAGCTCCCGACAGGGGGATGCCGGGGAGCTGTTTTTT

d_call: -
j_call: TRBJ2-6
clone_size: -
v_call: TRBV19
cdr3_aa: CASSPLSGKGSGANVLTF
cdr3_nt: TGTGCCAGTAGTCCCCTGTCGGGAAAAGGCTCTGGGGCCAACGTCCTGACTTTC

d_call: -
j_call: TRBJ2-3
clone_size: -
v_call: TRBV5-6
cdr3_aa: CASSSLYTDTQYF
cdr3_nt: TGTGCCAGCAGCTCCCTTTACACAGATACGCAGTATTTT

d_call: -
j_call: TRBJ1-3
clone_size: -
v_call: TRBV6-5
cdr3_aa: CASSYSVSGNTIYF
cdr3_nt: TGTGCCAGCAGTTACTCAGTATCGGGGAACACCATATATTTT

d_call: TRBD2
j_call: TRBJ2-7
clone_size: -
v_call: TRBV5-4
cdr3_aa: CASSPTAGEAYEQYF
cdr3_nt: TGTGCCAGCAGCCCGACAGCGGGAGAGGCCTACGAGCAGTACTTC

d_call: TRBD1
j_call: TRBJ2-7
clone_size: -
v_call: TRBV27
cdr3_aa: CASSSKRDSTYEQYF
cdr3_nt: TGTGCCAGCAGTTCCAAACGGGACAGTACCTACGAGCAGTACTTC

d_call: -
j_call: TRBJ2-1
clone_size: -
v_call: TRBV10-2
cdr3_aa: CASSEFEGVITYNEQFF
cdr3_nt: TGCGCCAGCAGTGAGTTTGAGGGAGTAATAACCTACAATGAGCAGTTCTTC

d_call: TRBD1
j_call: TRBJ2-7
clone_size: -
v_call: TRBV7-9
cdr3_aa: CASSLSRTGDEQYF
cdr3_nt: TGTGCCAGCAGCTTATCCAGGACAGGTGACGAGCAGTACTTC

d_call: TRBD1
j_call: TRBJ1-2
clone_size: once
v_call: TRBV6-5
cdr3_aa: CASRQGLNYGYTF
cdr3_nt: TGTGCCAGCAGACAGGGGCTTAACTATGGCTACACCTTC

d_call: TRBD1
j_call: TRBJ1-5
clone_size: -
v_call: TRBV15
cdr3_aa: CATSRPLGGGQPQHF
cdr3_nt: TGTGCCACCAGCAGACCGCTAGGGGGCGGGCAGCCCCAGCATTTT

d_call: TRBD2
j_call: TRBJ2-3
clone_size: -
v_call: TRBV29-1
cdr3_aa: CSARTSGASTDTQYF
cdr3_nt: TGCAGCGCGCGGACTAGCGGGGCTAGCACAGATACGCAGTATTTT